A single sample gave rise to the 13 T cell receptor beta chains below, sequenced in a study of T cells after yellow fever vaccination. Via MiXCR, TCRdb re-called the 5' RACE reads, giving one row per CDR3 protein. The repertoire includes some 240,000 distinct CDR3 sequences, more than 3.5% of them detected once, and about 19% sits in the top ten. Specimen: PBMCs, collected 15 days after the yellow fever booster vaccination. The receptors come from a man between 18 and 29 years old who received the YFV17D yellow fever vaccine.

This clonotype occurred many times. The chain has TRBV5-1 and TRBJ2-2; 13 bases align to TRBD2. The CDR3 has 16 residues. V lost 3 bases and J lost 7; bases outside the gene matches: 6. Looked up from germline, CDR1 is SGHRS and CDR2 is YFSETQ. The CDR3 DNA follows: TGCGCCAGCAGCTCCGGGACTAGCGGGGATGTCGGGGAGCTGTTTTTT. This translates into CASSSGTSGDVGELFF.

This clonotype has at least ten counts. CDR3 DNA: TGCGCCAGCAGCCGGGACGGGAGGCAAGAGACCCAGTACTTC. Protein: CASSRDGRQETQYF. The V and J genes are TRBV5-1 and TRBJ2-5, with 7 nucleotides matching TRBD2. Germline lookup yields CDR1 SGHRS and CDR2 YFSETQ. The CDR3 has 14 residues. The V segment lost 4 bases and the J segment 2 bases; nucleotides outside the gene matches: 5.

This clonotype was counted many times. V usage is TRBV10-3 and J usage is TRBJ2-5, with D perhaps TRBD1 (6 bases). The CDR3 covers 12 residues. Trimming stripped 10 bases from V and 3 bases from J, with 12 bases between. Germline V CDR1 and CDR2: ENHRY, SYGVKD. The CDR3 sequence is CATRTEKETQYF. In DNA form, the CDR3 reads TGTGCCACCCGGACAGAGAAAGAGACCCAGTACTTC.

There are many counts of this clonotype. The DNA for the CDR3 is TGTGCCAGCATGGGAGGGGTCCAAGAGACCCAGTACTTC. It codes for CASMGGVQETQYF. This chain links TRBV7-9 with TRBJ2-5; 7 bases line up with TRBD2. CDR3 size: 13 residues. Germline loops: CDR1 SEHNR, CDR2 FQNEAQ (reference sequence). J gave up 1 base and V 7 bases, and 3 bases lay outside the gene matches.

This clonotype showed up many times. The gene calls are TRBV21-1 and TRBJ1-2; the table's D call, TRBD1, has no DNA check behind it. TRBV21-1 is termed a pseudogene. CDR3 length: 13 residues. The CDR3 protein is CASRRDGIGGYTF. CDR3 DNA sequence: TGTGCCAGCAGACGGGACGGGATTGGGGGCTACACCTTC.

This clonotype was recorded at least ten times. The chain joins TRBV24-1 to TRBJ1-1; D perhaps matches TRBD1 (6 bases). The V and J ends lost 3 bases and 7 bases respectively, with 11 bases between them. Germline CDR1 is KGHDR and CDR2 is SFDVKD. The CDR3 has 13 residues. The CDR3 bases are TGTGCCACCAGTGATAACAGGGCGGGTGAAGCTTTCTTT. This translates into CATSDNRAGEAFF.

This clonotype came up many times. V is TRBV19 and J is TRBJ1-1; 7 bases agree with TRBD1. Germline trimming cut 3 bases from V and 3 bases from J; bases unmatched to any gene: 7. There are 15 residues in the CDR3. Germline V gene data show CDR1 as LNHDA and CDR2 as SQIVND (reference sequence). Written as DNA, the CDR3 is TGTGCCAGTAGTATTTATTCCCAGGGGGACACTGAAGCTTTCTTT. Translating it yields CASSIYSQGDTEAFF.

This clonotype has a count of ten or more. This sequence joins TRBV12-3 or TRBV12-4 and TRBJ2-3; no clear D gene. The CDR3 is made up of 13 amino acids. Between the trimmed V and J ends, which lost 6 bases and 3 bases, there was a span of 10 bases. Here the CDR3 reads CASRSQGTDTQYF. The CDR3 coding sequence is TGTGCCAGCAGGTCTCAAGGGACAGATACGCAGTATTTT.

This clonotype appeared many times. This chain links TRBV15 with TRBJ2-1; D is ambiguous. V was shortened by 4 bases and J by 4 bases, with 2 bases between the two germline ends. Germline V gene lookup returns CDR1 LNHNV and CDR2 YYDKDF (reference sequence). The CDR3 contains 11 residues. The CDR3 bases are TGTGCCACCAGCAAATACAATGAGCAGTTCTTC. Translated, it gives CATSKYNEQFF.

Ten or more counts support this clonotype. V gene TRBV5-1 combines with J gene TRBJ2-1, with 12 nucleotides matching TRBD2. V was pared by 3 bases and J by 5 bases, with 6 bases of the junction left unmatched. The germline CDR1 and CDR2 sequences are SGHRS and YFSETQ. This CDR3 comprises 16 residues. The CDR3 here is CASSSGLAGLHNEQFF. The DNA of the CDR3 is TGCGCCAGCAGCTCCGGACTAGCGGGGCTTCACAATGAGCAGTTCTTC.

In this sample, this clonotype turned up many times. The DNA of the CDR3 is TGTGCCAGCAGCCCAGGGACTAGCGGGGCGCGGAATGAGCAGTTCTTC. It codes for CASSPGTSGARNEQFF. The J gene is TRBJ2-1, the V gene TRBV3-1; TRBD2 matches 13 bases. V lost 4 bases, J lost 7 bases, and 7 bases stayed unmatched. From germline, CDR1 is LGHDT and CDR2 YNNKEL (reference sequence). The length of the CDR3 is 16 residues.

V and J are TRBV7-9 and TRBJ1-6; D remains unclear. The CDR3 has 19 amino acids. V shed 5 bases and J shed 1 base, with 21 bases lying between them. Germline CDR1 is SEHNR and CDR2 is FQNEAQ (reference sequence). CDR3 protein: CASSARASVKRSYNSPLHF. Written as DNA, the CDR3 is TGTGCCAGCAGCGCTAGGGCCTCAGTGAAGAGGTCCTATAATTCACCCCTCCACTTT. Full variable domain (outside the CDR3, taken from reference TRBV7-9 and TRBJ1-6): DTGVSQNPRHKITKRGQNVTFRCDPISEHNRLYWYRQTLGQGPEFLTYFQNEAQLEKSRLLSDRFSAERPKGSFSTLEIQRTEQGDSAMYLCASSARASVKRSYNSPLHFGNGTRLTVT.

This clonotype occurred many times. This sequence joins TRBV18 and TRBJ1-4; D perhaps matches TRBD1 (5 bases). The length of the CDR3 is 16 residues. Trimming cost V 0 bases and J 3 bases, with 11 bases left between them. Germline V gene data show CDR1 as KGHSH and CDR2 as LQKENI. The CDR3 DNA sequence: TGTGCCAGCTCACCACCGTTCGGGGCCTCTAATGAAAAACTGTTTTTT. The encoded protein is CASSPPFGASNEKLFF.